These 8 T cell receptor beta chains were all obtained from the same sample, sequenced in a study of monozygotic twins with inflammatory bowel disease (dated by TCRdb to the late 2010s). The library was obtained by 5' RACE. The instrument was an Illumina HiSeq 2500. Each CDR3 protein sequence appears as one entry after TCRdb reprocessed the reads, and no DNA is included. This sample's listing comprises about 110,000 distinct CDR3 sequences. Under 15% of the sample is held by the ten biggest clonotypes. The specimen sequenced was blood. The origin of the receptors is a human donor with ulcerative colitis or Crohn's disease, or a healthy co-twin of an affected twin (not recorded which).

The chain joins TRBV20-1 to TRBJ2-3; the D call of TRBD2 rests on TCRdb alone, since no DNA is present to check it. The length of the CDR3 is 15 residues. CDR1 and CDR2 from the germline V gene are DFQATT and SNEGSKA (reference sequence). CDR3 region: CSARDGAGPGDTQYF.

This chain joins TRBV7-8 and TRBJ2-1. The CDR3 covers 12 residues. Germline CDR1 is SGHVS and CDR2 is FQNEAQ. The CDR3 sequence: CASSLYGSEQFF.

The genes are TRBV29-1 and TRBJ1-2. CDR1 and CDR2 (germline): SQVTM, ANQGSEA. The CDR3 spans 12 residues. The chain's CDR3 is CSARTANYGYTF.

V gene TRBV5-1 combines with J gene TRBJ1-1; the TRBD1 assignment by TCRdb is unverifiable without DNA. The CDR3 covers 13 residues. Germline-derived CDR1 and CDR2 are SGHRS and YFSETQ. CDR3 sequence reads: CASRRGEKTEAFF.

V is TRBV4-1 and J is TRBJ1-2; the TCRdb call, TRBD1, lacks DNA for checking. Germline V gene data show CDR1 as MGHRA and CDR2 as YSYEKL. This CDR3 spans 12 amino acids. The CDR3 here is CASSQDQQEKRF.

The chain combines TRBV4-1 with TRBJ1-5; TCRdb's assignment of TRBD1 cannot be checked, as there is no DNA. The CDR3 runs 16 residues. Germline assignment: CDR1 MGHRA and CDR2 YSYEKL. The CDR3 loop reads CASSHTTGASNQPQHF.

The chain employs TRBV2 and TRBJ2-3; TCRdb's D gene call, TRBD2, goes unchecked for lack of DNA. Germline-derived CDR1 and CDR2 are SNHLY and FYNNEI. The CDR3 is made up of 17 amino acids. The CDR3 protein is CASRVRPGRGPTDTQYF.

Here the CDR3 reads CASSLYRAPDTQYF. The chain uses TRBV7-8 and TRBJ2-3; TCRdb lists TRBD2, though no DNA is available to test this call. Germline CDR1 and CDR2: SGHVS and FQNEAQ. There are 14 residues in the CDR3.